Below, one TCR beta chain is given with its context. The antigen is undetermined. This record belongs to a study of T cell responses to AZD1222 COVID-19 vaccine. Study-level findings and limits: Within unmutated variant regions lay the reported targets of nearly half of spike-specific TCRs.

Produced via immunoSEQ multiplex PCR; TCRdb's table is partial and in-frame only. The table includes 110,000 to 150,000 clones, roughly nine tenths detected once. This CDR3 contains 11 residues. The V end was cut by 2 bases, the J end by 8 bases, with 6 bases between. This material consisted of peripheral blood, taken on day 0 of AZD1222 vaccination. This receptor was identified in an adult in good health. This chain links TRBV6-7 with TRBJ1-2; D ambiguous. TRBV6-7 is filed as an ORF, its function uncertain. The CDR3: CASSYRAGYTF. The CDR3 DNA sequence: TGTGCCAGCAGTTACCGGGCCGGCTACACCTTC.